This T cell receptor beta chain was profiled in a study of T cells after yellow fever vaccination. Findings of the study overall: Researchers report a weaker secondary response that nonetheless peaked faster, day 5 versus 15.

V was cut by 3 bases and J by 6 bases, with 11 bases left in between. This CDR3 contains 14 residues. Germline CDR1 MGHRA, CDR2 YSYEKL. For TCR, cDNA came from 5'RACE template switching, which added a universal primer site and UMIs. MiXCR, run by TCRdb on the 5' RACE reads, gives a single entry per CDR3 protein. Here the sample spans over 300,000 distinct CDR3 sequences, around 7.3% being singletons. This clonotype has just a few counts. Its antigen is not known. V and J are TRBV4-1 and TRBJ2-2; D call uncertain. Material: PBMCs, obtained around 45 days after the first yellow fever vaccination. This receptor was taken from a man aged 18 to 35 who received the YFV17D yellow fever vaccine. The DNA of the CDR3 is TGCGCCAGCAGCCACCTCGATCGGGCCGGGGAGCTGTTTTTT. Residues: CASSHLDRAGELFF.